The clone carrying this T cell receptor (beta chain) was recorded many times. Its antigen is unidentified. Every sequencing run generated over 160 million TCR-beta sequences from 15-18 subjects. TCRdb re-analysed the 5' RACE reads in MiXCR, keeping a single row per CDR3 protein. The sample includes some 60,000 distinct CDR3 sequences, approximately 3.7% of them seen just once. This entry belongs to a study of neurological immune-mediated disorders. The study's findings and limits: Grouping of repertoires by phylogeny put those of 18 of 34 multiple sclerosis patients into a single related-CDR3 cluster, a possible signature. There were no CDR3 amino acid sequences shared by expanded clones across subjects, a result suggesting private repertoires in all groups. Expansion of TCR clones was greatest in HTLV-1-associated myelopathy and smallest in multiple sclerosis, where it fell below that of healthy controls.

This CDR3 has 15 amino acids. Germline V gene lookup returns CDR1 DFQATT and CDR2 SNEGSKA (reference sequence). Losses at the gene ends were 4 bases for V and 1 base for J; bases not matched to a gene: 5. The material sequenced was PBMCs. This receptor was obtained from a woman between 45 and 65 years old with multiple sclerosis. The chain combines TRBV20-1 with TRBJ2-3, with 10 bases that match TRBD2. DNA for the CDR3: TGCAGTGCTATCCCCGGGACTAGCGGCACAGATACGCAGTATTTT. This encodes CSAIPGTSGTDTQYF.